These T cell receptor beta chains were read from a single sample in a study of naive and memory T cell subsets. TCRdb re-analysed the UMI-ligation and nested PCR reads in MiXCR, keeping a single row per CDR3 protein. Of about 85,000 distinct CDR3 sequences in the sample, over 10% were seen once. Specimen: central memory CD4+ T cells from blood. These receptors were collected from a human donor in good health. Each CDR3 is given with its conserved first and last residue. Each record gives: J gene, CDR3 length, V gene, CDR3 protein.

J gene: TRBJ1-2
CDR3 length: 14
V gene: TRBV12-3/TRBV12-4
CDR3 protein: CASREPGGAIGYTF

J gene: TRBJ2-3
CDR3 length: 14
V gene: TRBV5-4
CDR3 protein: CASSLSYSTDTQYF

J gene: TRBJ2-5
CDR3 length: 15
V gene: TRBV28
CDR3 protein: CASSLRTTLMETQYF

J gene: TRBJ2-1
CDR3 length: 14
V gene: TRBV7-3
CDR3 protein: CASSLAGQYNEQFF

J gene: TRBJ2-6
CDR3 length: 14
V gene: TRBV5-1
CDR3 protein: CASSLTAGPNVLTF

J gene: TRBJ1-5
CDR3 length: 13
V gene: TRBV24-1
CDR3 protein: CATAEYSNQPQHF

J gene: TRBJ2-3
CDR3 length: 14
V gene: TRBV5-1
CDR3 protein: CASSRTRSTDTQYF

J gene: TRBJ2-7
CDR3 length: 14
V gene: TRBV5-6
CDR3 protein: CASSWGDRDYEQYF

J gene: TRBJ2-7
CDR3 length: 16
V gene: TRBV6-5
CDR3 protein: CASSRGTSGRRCEQYF

J gene: TRBJ2-3
CDR3 length: 16
V gene: TRBV7-8
CDR3 protein: CASSLVGGLDGDTQYF

J gene: TRBJ2-5
CDR3 length: 13
V gene: TRBV10-2
CDR3 protein: CASRLAGQETQYF

J gene: TRBJ2-5
CDR3 length: 16
V gene: TRBV6-6
CDR3 protein: CASSITGQGGQETQYF

J gene: TRBJ2-3
CDR3 length: 15
V gene: TRBV11-2
CDR3 protein: CASSLGAPGGDTQYF

J gene: TRBJ2-1
CDR3 length: 15
V gene: TRBV27
CDR3 protein: CASSPDWGSYNEQFF

J gene: TRBJ2-1
CDR3 length: 13
V gene: TRBV7-6
CDR3 protein: CASSLNSYNEQFF

J gene: TRBJ2-3
CDR3 length: 14
V gene: TRBV7-8
CDR3 protein: CASSLDVGTDTQYF

J gene: TRBJ2-5
CDR3 length: 14
V gene: TRBV2
CDR3 protein: CASNLQGERETQYF

J gene: TRBJ1-5
CDR3 length: 14
V gene: TRBV7-2
CDR3 protein: CASSNKTRNQPQHF

J gene: TRBJ1-4
CDR3 length: 16
V gene: TRBV2
CDR3 protein: CATAGQAANSNEKLFF

J gene: TRBJ2-1
CDR3 length: 14
V gene: TRBV5-1
CDR3 protein: CASKETGNNNEQFF

J gene: TRBJ2-1
CDR3 length: 16
V gene: TRBV7-6
CDR3 protein: CASSLSWTSDNNEQFF

J gene: TRBJ2-3
CDR3 length: 13
V gene: TRBV6-2/TRBV6-3
CDR3 protein: CASRITGMGTQYF

J gene: TRBJ1-5
CDR3 length: 17
V gene: TRBV6-6
CDR3 protein: CASSYRGLDRVHQPQHF

J gene: TRBJ2-3
CDR3 length: 15
V gene: TRBV18
CDR3 protein: CASSLGRVGTDTQYF

J gene: TRBJ1-5
CDR3 length: 15
V gene: TRBV6-2/TRBV6-3
CDR3 protein: CASRSGGSGNQPQHF

J gene: TRBJ2-1
CDR3 length: 15
V gene: TRBV27
CDR3 protein: CASSQVVPLYNEQFF

J gene: TRBJ1-2
CDR3 length: 24
V gene: TRBV2
CDR3 protein: CASSDRAVLRWDGSNLGLFYGYTF

J gene: TRBJ2-7
CDR3 length: 13
V gene: TRBV2
CDR3 protein: CASSEDLRYEQYF

J gene: TRBJ1-2
CDR3 length: 13
V gene: TRBV14
CDR3 protein: CASRTSGQYGYTF

J gene: TRBJ2-1
CDR3 length: 16
V gene: TRBV7-6
CDR3 protein: CASSLEASGNYNEQFF

J gene: TRBJ1-5
CDR3 length: 12
V gene: TRBV27
CDR3 protein: CASSTWNQPQNF

J gene: TRBJ2-5
CDR3 length: 16
V gene: TRBV14
CDR3 protein: CASSQTKMRIQETQYF

J gene: TRBJ2-7
CDR3 length: 13
V gene: TRBV10-3
CDR3 protein: CAIRVGSGLEQYF

J gene: TRBJ2-3
CDR3 length: 16
V gene: TRBV4-1
CDR3 protein: CASSLGRDITTDTQYF

J gene: TRBJ2-7
CDR3 length: 15
V gene: TRBV7-2
CDR3 protein: CASSLGGRALYEQYF

J gene: TRBJ2-7
CDR3 length: 14
V gene: TRBV20-1
CDR3 protein: CSARESGTLSEQYF

J gene: TRBJ2-2
CDR3 length: 14
V gene: TRBV20-1
CDR3 protein: CSARGSTGTGELFF

J gene: TRBJ2-2
CDR3 length: 15
V gene: TRBV20-1
CDR3 protein: CSASTAGGPDGELFF

J gene: TRBJ1-4
CDR3 length: 15
V gene: TRBV7-8
CDR3 protein: CASSSKGQQNEKLFF

J gene: TRBJ2-7
CDR3 length: 13
V gene: TRBV19
CDR3 protein: CASSLQQGNEQYF

J gene: TRBJ1-1
CDR3 length: 13
V gene: TRBV29-1
CDR3 protein: CSVQQGANTEAFF